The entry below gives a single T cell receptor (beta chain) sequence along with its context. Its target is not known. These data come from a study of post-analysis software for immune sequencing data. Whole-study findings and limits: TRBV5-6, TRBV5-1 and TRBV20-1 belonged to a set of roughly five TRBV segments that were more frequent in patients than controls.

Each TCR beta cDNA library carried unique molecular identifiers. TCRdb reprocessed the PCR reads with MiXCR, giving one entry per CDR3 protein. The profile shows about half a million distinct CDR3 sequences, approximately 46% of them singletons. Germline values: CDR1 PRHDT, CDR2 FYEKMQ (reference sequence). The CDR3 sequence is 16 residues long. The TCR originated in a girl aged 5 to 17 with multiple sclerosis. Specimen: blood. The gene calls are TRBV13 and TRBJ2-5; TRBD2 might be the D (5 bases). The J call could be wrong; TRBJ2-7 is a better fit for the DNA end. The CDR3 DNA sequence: TGTGCCAGCAGCTTACTGCGGGCGGAGTCTCCTAACGAGCAGTACTTC. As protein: CASSLLRAESPNEQYF.